This T cell receptor (beta chain) is from a study of PD-L1 blockade in urothelial cancer. TCRdb's copy holds only in-frame clones and misses some; the assay was immunoSEQ multiplex PCR. The sample includes about 55,000 clones, 70% to 85% of them seen just once. In its sample, this clone was seen once. Germline assignment: CDR1 LNHDA and CDR2 SQIVND (reference sequence). Trimming took 3 bases from V and 6 from J; bases not matched to a gene: 6. This CDR3 region has 15 residues. The origin of this receptor is a man between 70 and 80 years old with urothelial cancer. This material consisted of PBMCs, taken around atezolizumab (anti-PD-L1) treatment. The V gene is TRBV19, the J gene TRBJ2-3, with 10 bases fitting TRBD2. The CDR3 spells CASSIIERGGDTQYF. CDR3 bases: TGTGCCAGTAGTATTATCGAGCGGGGGGGGGATACGCAGTATTTT.